A single sample is the source of the 4 T cell receptor beta chains below, sequenced in a study of shared clonotypes between healthy human individuals. The protocol was immunoSEQ multiplex PCR, while the TCRdb copy is restricted to in-frame clones and leaves out a portion. This sample has more than 900,000 clones; 75% to 85% occur once, and the top ten carry around 0.61%. Sequencing was carried out using memory CD4+ T cells from PBMCs. Subset reported: CD45RA-negative fraction. These receptors all stem from a man between 18 and 35 years old in good health. Some clones in this sample may be carry-over from other donors' samples.

The chain couples TRBV11-3 to TRBJ2-3, with D perhaps TRBD1 or TRBD2 (6 bases each). Trimming pared 8 bases from V and 2 bases from J, leaving 14 bases between. This CDR3 has 14 residues. Germline lookup yields CDR1 SGHNT and CDR2 YENEEA. CDR3 DNA sequence: TGTGCCAGCTCCCGGAGGGACAACACAGATACGCAGTATTTT. Amino acids: CASSRRDNTDTQYF.

V usage is TRBV28 and J usage is TRBJ2-3, with 9 bases fitting TRBD2. Germline values: CDR1 MDHEN, CDR2 SYDVKM. The CDR3 runs to 14 residues. Trimming cost V 6 bases and J 2 bases; bases outside gene matches: 3. CDR3 bases: TGTGCCAGCAGGGCTAGCGGGACCACAGATACGCAGTATTTT. It translates to CASRASGTTDTQYF.

About this clone: Since a much larger clone is just one base distant, this may be a read error. Written as DNA, the CDR3 is TGTACCAGCAGTTACCGGGGGAACACTGAAGCTTTCTTT. Its translation: CTSSYRGNTEAFF. V and J are TRBV6-5 and TRBJ1-1; no clear D gene. Germline-derived CDR1 and CDR2 are MNHEY and SVGAGI. The CDR3 is 13 residues long.

This clone was seen repeatedly, ten times or more. The rearrangement links TRBV2 to TRBJ1-2; weak D call: TRBD1 (6 bases). CDR3 length: 13 residues. V was trimmed by 3 bases and J by 5 bases, leaving 10 bases between them. Looked up from germline, CDR1 is SNHLY and CDR2 is FYNNEI. CDR3 sequence (DNA): TGTGCCAGCAGTGACAGGGGCCTATATGGCTACACCTTC. Residues: CASSDRGLYGYTF.